This is a list of T cell receptor beta chains from one sample in a study of T cell responses to AZD1222 COVID-19 vaccine. Sequencing was performed with immunoSEQ multiplex PCR; in TCRdb, only in-frame clones are kept and a portion is missing. The sample has 160,000 or so clones; about 88% are singletons. Sequenced material: peripheral blood, taken after recovery from COVID-19. The receptor set was obtained from an adult who had recovered from COVID-19. CDR3s include the opening cysteine and the closing phenylalanine or tryptophan. Fields, in order: V gene, D gene, J gene, clone size, CDR3 DNA, CDR3 protein. The D gene is left open where the match is weak. Clone sizes are given selectively: once, few, many, or a class where the clone is expanded.

TRBV5-4	-	TRBJ2-5	-	TGTGCCAGCAGCCCACGGGCGGAGGAGACCCAGTACTTC	CASSPRAEETQYF
TRBV23-1	-	TRBJ1-5	-	TGCGCCAGCAGTCAATCGACCAGGGCCCGTTATAGCAATCAGCCCCAGCATTTT	CASSQSTRARYSNQPQHF
TRBV12-3/TRBV12-4	-	TRBJ1-1	-	TGTGCCAGCAGTCAAGTGGGGGGGACTGAAGCTTTCTTT	CASSQVGGTEAFF
TRBV11-3	-	TRBJ2-1	-	TGTGCCAGCAGCTTAAACCGGCTGAAGGGCAATGAGCAGTTCTTC	CASSLNRLKGNEQFF
TRBV5-1	TRBD1	TRBJ2-3	-	TGCGCCAGCAGCTCACAGGGGGCGTTGGGCACAGATACGCAGTATTTT	CASSSQGALGTDTQYF
TRBV4-3	-	TRBJ1-2	-	TGCGCCAGCAGCCAAGGGCAGAATTATGGCTACACCTTC	CASSQGQNYGYTF
TRBV7-9	TRBD1	TRBJ1-1	-	TGTGCCAGCAGCCCGGACAGGAGGGGTCTGAACACTGAAGCTTTCTTT	CASSPDRRGLNTEAFF
TRBV9	-	TRBJ2-7	-	TGTGCCAGCAGCGTAGCTATTCTGGACGAGCAGTACTTC	CASSVAILDEQYF
TRBV3-1/TRBV3-2	TRBD1	TRBJ1-1	-	TGTGCCAGCAGCCAAGCTCGACAGGGGAACACTGAAGCTTTCTTT	CASSQARQGNTEAFF
TRBV10-2	TRBD2	TRBJ2-2	-	TGCGCCAGCAGTGACGCCGCGACTAGCGGGATAAACACCGGGGAGCTGTTTTTT	CASSDAATSGINTGELFF
TRBV9	-	TRBJ2-2	once	TGTGCCAGCAGCGTAACTTCTGGGGGGATCTCGAACACCGGGGAGCTGTTTTTT	CASSVTSGGISNTGELFF
TRBV5-1	-	TRBJ1-5	few	TGCGCCAGCAGCTTTACGGGGGATGGTCAGCCCCAGCATTTT	CASSFTGDGQPQHF
TRBV18	-	TRBJ2-3	-	TGTGCCAGCTCACCACCCGCACCGGGACGGGAGATAACAGATACGCAGTATTTT	CASSPPAPGREITDTQYF
TRBV28	-	TRBJ2-7	-	TGTGCCAGCAGCCCTGGACGAGGCTACGAGCAGTACTTC	CASSPGRGYEQYF
TRBV28	-	TRBJ2-4	-	TGTGCCAGCAGTTTAGCTAGCGGACAGACAAACATTCAGTACTTC	CASSLASGQTNIQYF
TRBV3-1/TRBV3-2	-	TRBJ1-1	-	TGTGCCAGCAGCCAGAAACTAAGACGGTTTAACACTGAAGCTTTCTTT	CASSQKLRRFNTEAFF
TRBV13	TRBD2	TRBJ2-2	-	TGTGCCAGCAGCGTAGCGGGGGGAACCACCGGGGAGCTGTTTTTT	CASSVAGGTTGELFF
TRBV29-1	TRBD2	TRBJ2-5	-	TGCAGCGTTGATTGGCGGGAGGGCCAAGAGACCCAGTACTTC	CSVDWREGQETQYF
TRBV4-3	-	TRBJ1-5	-	TGCGCCAGCAGCCCGCTAGAAGTAGGTGAACGTTATAGCAATCAGCCCCAGCATTTT	CASSPLEVGERYSNQPQHF
TRBV6-5	-	TRBJ1-5	once	TGTGCCAGCCTAGACAGGATAGCGAAGCAGCCCCAGCATTTT	CASLDRIAKQPQHF
TRBV28	TRBD1	TRBJ1-3	-	TGTGCCAGCATACAGGGGGGGTCTGGAAACACCATATATTTT	CASIQGGSGNTIYF
TRBV2	-	TRBJ2-5	once	TGTGCCAGCAGGGACCGCAGAGGGACCCAGTACTTC	CASRDRRGTQYF
TRBV9	TRBD1	TRBJ2-7	-	TGTGCCAGCAGCCCAAGGGACAGGGGTGACGAGCAGTACTTC	CASSPRDRGDEQYF
TRBV7-6	TRBD2	TRBJ2-3	-	TGTGCCAGCAGCTGGGGAGCGGGAGAGGATACGCAGTATTTT	CASSWGAGEDTQYF
TRBV29-1	TRBD1	TRBJ1-2	few	TGCAGCGTACCCGGACAGGGCCTCTATGGCTACACCTTC	CSVPGQGLYGYTF
TRBV29-1	-	TRBJ2-7	once	TGCAGCGTCGGCGATTTTGAGGGGCAACACGAGCAGTACTTC	CSVGDFEGQHEQYF
TRBV5-6	-	TRBJ1-6	-	TGTGCCAGCAGCCGGACCTCCTACACCCTCCACTTT	CASSRTSYTLHF
TRBV2	TRBD1	TRBJ1-5	-	TGTGCCAGCAGTACAGGGGGCAATCAGCCCCAGCATTTT	CASSTGGNQPQHF
TRBV5-1	TRBD2	TRBJ2-2	-	TGCGCCAGCAGCCCGCCGGGACTAGCGGGAGCCGGGGAGCTGTTTTTT	CASSPPGLAGAGELFF
TRBV3-1/TRBV3-2	-	TRBJ1-5	-	TGTGCCAGCAGCCAAGTCCCCGCCAATCAGCCCCAGCATTTT	CASSQVPANQPQHF
TRBV5-1	TRBD1	TRBJ2-7	-	TGCGCCAGCAGCTTCAACAGGGGGCAATCCTACGAGCAGTACTTC	CASSFNRGQSYEQYF
TRBV6-1	-	TRBJ2-3	-	TGTGCCAGCAGTGTAGCTAGTATGACAGATACGCAGTATTTT	CASSVASMTDTQYF
TRBV7-9	-	TRBJ2-2	once	TGTGTGGGGGGTAACACCGGGGAGCTGTTTTTT	CVGGNTGELFF
TRBV3-1/TRBV3-2	TRBD2	TRBJ2-3	-	TGTGCCACCCGGGACTACGGCCTCACAGATACGCAGTATTTT	CATRDYGLTDTQYF
TRBV2	-	TRBJ1-6	-	TGTGCCGGGAGCGTCGAGGAGGCTAATTCACCCCTCCACTTT	CAGSVEEANSPLHF
TRBV6-6	TRBD2	TRBJ2-1	-	TGTGCCAGCACCCGCCCGGGACTAGGGGTTGATGAGCAGTTCTTC	CASTRPGLGVDEQFF
TRBV10-1	-	TRBJ2-1	-	TGCGCCAGCAGTGGGTTAAGGAATGAGCAGTTCTTC	CASSGLRNEQFF
TRBV18	-	TRBJ1-1	-	TGTGCCAGCTCACAAGAAGGCGGCACTGAAGCTTTCTTT	CASSQEGGTEAFF
TRBV19	-	TRBJ2-3	-	TGTGCCAGTAGTAGATGGGATACGCAGTATTTT	CASSRWDTQYF
TRBV18	-	TRBJ1-3	-	TGTGCCAGCTCACTTGATCGGACAGCGAACGGAAACACCATATATTTT	CASSLDRTANGNTIYF
TRBV5-1	-	TRBJ1-1	-	TGCGCCAGCAGCTTGGCACAAGTGAACACTGAAGCTTTCTTT	CASSLAQVNTEAFF
TRBV6-5	-	TRBJ1-2	-	TGTGCCAGTCGGACAGCACTTAACTATGGCTACACCTTC	CASRTALNYGYTF